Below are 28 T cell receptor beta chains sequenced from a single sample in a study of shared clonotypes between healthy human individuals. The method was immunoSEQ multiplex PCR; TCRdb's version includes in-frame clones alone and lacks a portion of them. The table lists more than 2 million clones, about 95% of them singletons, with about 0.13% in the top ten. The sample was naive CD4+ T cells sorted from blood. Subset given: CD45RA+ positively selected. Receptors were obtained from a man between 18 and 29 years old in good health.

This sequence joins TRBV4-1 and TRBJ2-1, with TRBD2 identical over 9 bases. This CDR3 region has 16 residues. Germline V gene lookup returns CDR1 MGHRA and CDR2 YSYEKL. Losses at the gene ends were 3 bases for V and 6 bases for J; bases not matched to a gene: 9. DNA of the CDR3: TGCGCCAGCAGCCAGAGCCCGGGACTAGCTCGCAATGAGCAGTTCTTC. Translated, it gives CASSQSPGLARNEQFF.

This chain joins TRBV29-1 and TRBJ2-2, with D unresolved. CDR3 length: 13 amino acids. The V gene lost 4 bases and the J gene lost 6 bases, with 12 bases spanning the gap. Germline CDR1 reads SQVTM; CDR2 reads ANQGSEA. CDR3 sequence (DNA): TGCAGCGTTGTTTGGGGTATCGCCGGGGAGCTGTTTTTT. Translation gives CSVVWGIAGELFF.

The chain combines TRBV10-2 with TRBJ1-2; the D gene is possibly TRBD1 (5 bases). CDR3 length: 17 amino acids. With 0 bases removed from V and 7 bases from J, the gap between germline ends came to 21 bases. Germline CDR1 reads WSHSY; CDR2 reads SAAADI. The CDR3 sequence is CASSESFQGGRSSGYTF. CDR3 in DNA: TGCGCCAGCAGTGAGTCTTTCCAGGGAGGGAGGAGTAGTGGCTACACCTTC.

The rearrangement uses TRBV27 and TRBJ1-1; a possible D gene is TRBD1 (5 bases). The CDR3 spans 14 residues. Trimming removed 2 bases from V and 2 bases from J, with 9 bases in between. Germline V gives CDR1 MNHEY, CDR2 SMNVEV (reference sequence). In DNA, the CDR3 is TGTGCCAGCAGTTTACAGGGAATTAACACTGAAGCTTTCTTT. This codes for CASSLQGINTEAFF.

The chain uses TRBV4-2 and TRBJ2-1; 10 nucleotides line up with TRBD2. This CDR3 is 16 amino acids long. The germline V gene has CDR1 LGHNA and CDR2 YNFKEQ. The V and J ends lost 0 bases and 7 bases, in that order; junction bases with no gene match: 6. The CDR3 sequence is CASSQDWTSGWNEQFF. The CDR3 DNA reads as TGTGCCAGCAGCCAAGATTGGACTAGCGGTTGGAATGAGCAGTTCTTC.

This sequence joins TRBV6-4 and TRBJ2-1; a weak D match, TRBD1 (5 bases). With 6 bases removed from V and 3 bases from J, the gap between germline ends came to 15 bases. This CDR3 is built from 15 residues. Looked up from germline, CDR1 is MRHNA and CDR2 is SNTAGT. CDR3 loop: CASSADRGNYNEQFF. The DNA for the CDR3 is TGTGCCAGCAGCGCCGATAGGGGAAACTACAATGAGCAGTTCTTC.

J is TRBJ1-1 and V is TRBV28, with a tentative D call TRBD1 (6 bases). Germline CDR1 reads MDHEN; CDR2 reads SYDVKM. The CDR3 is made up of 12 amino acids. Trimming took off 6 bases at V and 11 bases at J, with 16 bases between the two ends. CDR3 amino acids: CASRPGTPEAFF. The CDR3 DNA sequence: TGTGCCAGCAGGCCCGGGACACCCGAGGCTTTCTTT. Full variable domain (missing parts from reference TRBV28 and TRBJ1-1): DVKVTQSSRYLVKRTGEKVFLECVQDMDHENMFWYRQDPGLGLRLIYFSYDVKMKEKGDIPEGYSVSREKKERFSLILESASTNQTSMYLCASRPGTPEAFFGQGTRLTVV.

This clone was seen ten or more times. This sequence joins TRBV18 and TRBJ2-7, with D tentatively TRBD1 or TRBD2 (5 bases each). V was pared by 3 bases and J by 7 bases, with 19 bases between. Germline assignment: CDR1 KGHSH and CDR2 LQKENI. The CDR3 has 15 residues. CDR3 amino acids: CASSPLSTATGEQYF. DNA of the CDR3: TGTGCCAGCTCACCTTTGTCGACAGCAACGGGGGAGCAGTACTTC.

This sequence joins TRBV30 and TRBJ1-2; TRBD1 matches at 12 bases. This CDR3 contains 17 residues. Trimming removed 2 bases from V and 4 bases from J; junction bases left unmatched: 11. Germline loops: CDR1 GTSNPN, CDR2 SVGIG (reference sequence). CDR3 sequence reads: CAWSNRDRGPGAYGYTF. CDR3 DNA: TGTGCCTGGAGTAACCGGGACAGGGGGCCCGGCGCCTATGGCTACACCTTC. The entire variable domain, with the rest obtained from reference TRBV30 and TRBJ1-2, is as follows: SQTIHQWPATLVQPVGSPLSLECTVEGTSNPNLYWYRQAAGRGLQLLFYSVGIGQISSEVPQNLSASRPQDRQFILSSKKLLLSDSGFYLCAWSNRDRGPGAYGYTFGSGTRLTVV.

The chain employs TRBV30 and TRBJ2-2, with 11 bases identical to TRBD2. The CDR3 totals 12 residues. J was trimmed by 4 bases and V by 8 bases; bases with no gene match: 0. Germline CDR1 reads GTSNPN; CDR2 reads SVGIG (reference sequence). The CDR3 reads CALAGGTGELFF. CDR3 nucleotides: TGTGCCCTAGCGGGAGGCACCGGGGAGCTGTTTTTT.

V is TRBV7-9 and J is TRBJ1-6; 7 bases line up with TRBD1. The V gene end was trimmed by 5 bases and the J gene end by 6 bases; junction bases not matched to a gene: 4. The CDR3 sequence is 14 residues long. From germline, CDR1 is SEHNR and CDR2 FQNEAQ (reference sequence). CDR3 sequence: CASSLGDSNSPLHF. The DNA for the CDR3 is TGTGCCAGCAGCCTGGGGGACAGTAATTCACCCCTCCACTTT.

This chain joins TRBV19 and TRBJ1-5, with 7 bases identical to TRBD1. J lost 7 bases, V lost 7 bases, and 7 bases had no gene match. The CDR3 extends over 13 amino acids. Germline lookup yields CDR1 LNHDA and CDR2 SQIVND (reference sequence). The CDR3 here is CASTPVGGQPQHF. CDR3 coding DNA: TGTGCCAGTACCCCGGTAGGGGGCCAGCCCCAGCATTTT.

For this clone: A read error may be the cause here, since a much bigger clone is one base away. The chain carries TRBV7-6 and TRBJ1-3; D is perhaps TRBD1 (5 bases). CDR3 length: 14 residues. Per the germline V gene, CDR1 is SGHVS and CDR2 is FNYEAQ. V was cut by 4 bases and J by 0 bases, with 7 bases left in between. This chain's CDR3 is CASSSDSSGNTIYF. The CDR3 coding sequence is TGTGCCAGCAGCTCCGACAGCTCTGGAAACACCATATATTTT.

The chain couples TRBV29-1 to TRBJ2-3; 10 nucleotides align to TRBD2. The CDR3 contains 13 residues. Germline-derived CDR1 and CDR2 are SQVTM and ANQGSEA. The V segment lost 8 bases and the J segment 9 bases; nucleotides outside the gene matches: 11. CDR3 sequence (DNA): TGCAGCTCCGAAACCTTAGCGGGAGGAACGCAGTATTTT. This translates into CSSETLAGGTQYF.

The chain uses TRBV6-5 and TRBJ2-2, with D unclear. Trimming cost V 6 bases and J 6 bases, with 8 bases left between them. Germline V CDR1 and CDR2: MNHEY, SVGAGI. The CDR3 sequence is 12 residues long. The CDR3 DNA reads TGTGCCAGCAGCCGGGTGGCCGGGGAGCTGTTTTTT. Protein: CASSRVAGELFF.

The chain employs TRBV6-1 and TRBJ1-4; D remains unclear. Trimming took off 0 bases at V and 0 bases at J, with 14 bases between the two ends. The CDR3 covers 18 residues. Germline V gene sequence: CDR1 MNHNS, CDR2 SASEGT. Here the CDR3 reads CASSEASPSGTTNEKLFF. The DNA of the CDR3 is TGTGCCAGCAGTGAAGCCTCCCCCTCTGGTACAACTAATGAAAAACTGTTTTTT.

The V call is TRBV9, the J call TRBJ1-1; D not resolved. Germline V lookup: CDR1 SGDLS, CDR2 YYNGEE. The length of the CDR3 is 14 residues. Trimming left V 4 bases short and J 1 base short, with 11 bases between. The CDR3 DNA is TGTGCCAGCAGCTCCCAGGTCGGGAACACTGAAGCTTTCTTT. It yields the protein CASSSQVGNTEAFF. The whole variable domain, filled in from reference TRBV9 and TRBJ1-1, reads DSGVTQTPKHLITATGQRVTLRCSPRSGDLSVYWYQQSLDQGLQFLIQYYNGEERAKGNILERFSAQQFPDLHSELNLSSLELGDSALYFCASSSQVGNTEAFFGQGTRLTVV.

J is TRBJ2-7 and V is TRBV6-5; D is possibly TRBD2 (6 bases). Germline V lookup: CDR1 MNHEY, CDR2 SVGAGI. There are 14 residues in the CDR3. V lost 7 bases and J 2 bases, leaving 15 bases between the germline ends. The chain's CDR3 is CASMRKEGAYEQYF. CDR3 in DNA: TGTGCCAGCATGAGGAAGGAGGGCGCCTACGAGCAGTACTTC.

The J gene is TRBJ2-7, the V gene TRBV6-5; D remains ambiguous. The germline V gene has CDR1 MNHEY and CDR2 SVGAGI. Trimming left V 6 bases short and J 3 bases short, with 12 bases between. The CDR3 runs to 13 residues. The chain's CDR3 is CASSPLRNYEQYF. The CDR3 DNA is TGTGCCAGCAGCCCGCTTAGGAACTACGAGCAGTACTTC.

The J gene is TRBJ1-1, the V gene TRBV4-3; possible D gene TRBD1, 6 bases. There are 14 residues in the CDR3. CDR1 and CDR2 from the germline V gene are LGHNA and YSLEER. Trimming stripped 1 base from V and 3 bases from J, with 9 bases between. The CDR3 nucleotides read TGCGCCAGCAGCCAAGGTAAGGGGGACACTGAAGCTTTCTTT. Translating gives CASSQGKGDTEAFF.

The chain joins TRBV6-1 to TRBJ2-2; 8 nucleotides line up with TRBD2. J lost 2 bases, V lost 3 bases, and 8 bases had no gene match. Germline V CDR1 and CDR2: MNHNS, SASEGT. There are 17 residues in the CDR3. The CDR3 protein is CASSEGRRGANTGELFF. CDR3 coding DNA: TGTGCCAGCAGTGAGGGCAGGCGGGGGGCTAACACCGGGGAGCTGTTTTTT.

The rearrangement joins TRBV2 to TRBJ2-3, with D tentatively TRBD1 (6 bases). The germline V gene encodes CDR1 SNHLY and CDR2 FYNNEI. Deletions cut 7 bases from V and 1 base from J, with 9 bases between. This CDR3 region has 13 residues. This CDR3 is CASNRQGTDTQYF. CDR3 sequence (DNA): TGTGCCAGCAACCGACAGGGCACAGATACGCAGTATTTT.

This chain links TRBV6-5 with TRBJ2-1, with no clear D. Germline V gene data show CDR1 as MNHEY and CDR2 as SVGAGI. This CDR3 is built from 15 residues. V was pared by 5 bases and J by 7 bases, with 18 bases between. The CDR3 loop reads CASSPTLTDLNEQFF. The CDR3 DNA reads TGTGCCAGCAGTCCTACTCTGACGGACCTGAATGAGCAGTTCTTC.

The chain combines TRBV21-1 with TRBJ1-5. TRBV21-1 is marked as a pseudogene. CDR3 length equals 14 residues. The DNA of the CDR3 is TGTGCCAGCAGGGACGGGACGGCAAATCAGCCCCAGCATTTT. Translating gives CASRDGTANQPQHF.

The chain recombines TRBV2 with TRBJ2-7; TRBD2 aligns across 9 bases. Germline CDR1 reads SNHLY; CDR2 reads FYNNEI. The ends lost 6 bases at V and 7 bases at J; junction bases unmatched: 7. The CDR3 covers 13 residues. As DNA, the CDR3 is TGTGCCAGCAGGTTAGCGGGAGTGGTAGAGCAGTACTTC. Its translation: CASRLAGVVEQYF.

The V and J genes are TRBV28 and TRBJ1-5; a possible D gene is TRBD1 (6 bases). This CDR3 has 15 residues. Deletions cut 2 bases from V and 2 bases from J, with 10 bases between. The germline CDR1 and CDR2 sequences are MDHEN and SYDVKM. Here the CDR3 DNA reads TGTGCCAGCAGTTTAGGGGGGGCGGGCAATCAGCCCCAGCATTTT. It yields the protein CASSLGGAGNQPQHF.

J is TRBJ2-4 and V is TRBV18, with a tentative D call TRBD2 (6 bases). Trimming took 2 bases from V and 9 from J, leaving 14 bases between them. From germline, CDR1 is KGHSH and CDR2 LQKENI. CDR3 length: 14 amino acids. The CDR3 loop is CASSPMGREAIQYF. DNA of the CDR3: TGTGCCAGCTCACCAATGGGCAGGGAGGCCATTCAGTACTTC.

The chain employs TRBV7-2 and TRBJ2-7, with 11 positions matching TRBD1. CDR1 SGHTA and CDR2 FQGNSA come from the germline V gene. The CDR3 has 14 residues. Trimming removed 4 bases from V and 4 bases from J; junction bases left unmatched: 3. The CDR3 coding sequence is TGTGCCAGCAGCTGGGACAGGGGGTTTTACGAGCAGTACTTC. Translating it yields CASSWDRGFYEQYF.